This is a list of T cell receptor beta chains from one sample in a study of blood T cell repertoires in COVID-19. The protocol was immunoSEQ multiplex PCR, while the TCRdb copy is restricted to in-frame clones and leaves out a portion. The sample has about 410,000 clones; 86% are singletons. What was sequenced was peripheral blood. These TCRs come from a woman aged 25 to 39 with active or convalescent COVID-19. Each CDR3 is given with its conserved first and last residue. The order of the fields is J gene, clone size, D gene, V gene, CDR3 DNA, CDR3 protein. D genes are given only for firm matches. Expanded clones are given a class, and other clones once, few, many or no size at all.

TRBJ2-5	once	TRBD2	TRBV2	TGTGCCAGCAGTGTGCGAGCGGGGGGCCCAGAGACCCAGTACTTC	CASSVRAGGPETQYF
TRBJ2-3	NA	TRBD1	TRBV7-2	TGTGCCAGCAGCTTAGCGTTCGGGACAGGTACAGATACGCAGTATTTT	CASSLAFGTGTDTQYF
TRBJ1-2	NA	NA	TRBV5-1	TGCGCCAGCAGGGAGGGGATGAACTATGGCTACACCTTC	CASREGMNYGYTF
TRBJ2-2	NA	NA	TRBV5-3	TGTGCCAGAAGCCTATTGCCTAGCGTGGGGTCCGGGGAGCTGTTTTTT	CARSLLPSVGSGELFF
TRBJ1-2	NA	TRBD1	TRBV3-1/TRBV3-2	TGTGCCAGCAGCCCACGAACGCAGGGGGCGCGTGGCTACACCTTC	CASSPRTQGARGYTF
TRBJ2-7	NA	NA	TRBV29-1	TGCAGCGTTGGGGACAACTCCTACGAGCAGTACTTC	CSVGDNSYEQYF
TRBJ1-3	NA	NA	TRBV19	TGTGCCAGTATCCCTAGTCGATCCCCAACCTCTACCTCTGGAAACACCATATATTTT	CASIPSRSPTSTSGNTIYF
TRBJ1-3	NA	NA	TRBV4-1	TGCGCCAGCAGCCCTATTAACCTCTCTGGAAACACCATATATTTT	CASSPINLSGNTIYF
TRBJ2-1	NA	NA	TRBV30	TGTGCCTGGGGAAGCGGGTACAGCTCCTACAATGAGCAGTTCTTC	CAWGSGYSSYNEQFF
TRBJ2-1	NA	NA	TRBV9	TGTGCCAGCAGCGTAAACGCCCTCGGCTCCTACAATGAGCAGTTCTTC	CASSVNALGSYNEQFF
TRBJ2-1	NA	NA	TRBV18	TGTGCCAGCTCACCACCGGGCAGGGACAATGAGCAGTTCTTC	CASSPPGRDNEQFF
TRBJ2-1	once	TRBD2	TRBV7-9	TGTGCCAGCAGCTTTTACTCCGGGACTAGCGGGATTTATGAGCAGTTCTTC	CASSFYSGTSGIYEQFF
TRBJ2-7	NA	TRBD2	TRBV27	TGTGCCAGCAGTTTATATGTTAGCGGGACCGGGAGGAGGGAGCAGTACTTC	CASSLYVSGTGRREQYF
TRBJ2-2	NA	NA	TRBV6-1	TGTGCCAGCAGTGACCAGGTTGGTGGGGAGCTGTTTTTT	CASSDQVGGELFF
TRBJ1-5	NA	TRBD1	TRBV27	TGTGCCAGCAGTAACCGGGACAGAGTTCAGCCCCAGCATTTT	CASSNRDRVQPQHF
TRBJ2-1	NA	NA	TRBV5-1	TGCGCCAGCAGCTTGGCCCCCGGGGTAACCTACAATGAGCAGTTCTTC	CASSLAPGVTYNEQFF
TRBJ2-7	once	TRBD2	TRBV7-2	TGTGCCAGCAGCTTCCCGGGACTAGCAGTATACGAGCAGTACTTC	CASSFPGLAVYEQYF
TRBJ2-1	once	TRBD1	TRBV14	TGTGCCAGCAGCCGTAGGACAGGGTTATACAATGAGCAGTTCTTC	CASSRRTGLYNEQFF
TRBJ2-1	NA	TRBD2	TRBV2	TGTGCCAGCAGTGAGACTAGCGGGGGGGTCGGGCAGTTCTTC	CASSETSGGVGQFF
TRBJ1-3	NA	NA	TRBV5-8	TGTGCCAGCAGCTTGCGGACAGCGGGAAACACCATATATTTT	CASSLRTAGNTIYF
TRBJ1-2	NA	NA	TRBV7-2	TGTGCCAGCAGCTTAGCCCGGCAGGCGCTAAACTATGGCTACACCTTC	CASSLARQALNYGYTF
TRBJ2-1	NA	NA	TRBV29-1	TGCAGCGTTGGGTATCTAGGAAATGAGCAGTTCTTC	CSVGYLGNEQFF
TRBJ1-2	once	NA	TRBV2	TGTGCCAGCAGTGAATGGGAAGCAGGTGCCAGGGATGGTGGCTACACCTTC	CASSEWEAGARDGGYTF
TRBJ1-1	NA	NA	TRBV5-5	TGTGCCAGCAGCTTGGCGGTCGGGGTCCCTGAAGCTTTCTTT	CASSLAVGVPEAFF
TRBJ1-1	NA	NA	TRBV6-5	TGTGCCAGCAGTTACTCGAAGGGGACTGAAGCTTTCTTT	CASSYSKGTEAFF
TRBJ2-3	NA	NA	TRBV12-3/TRBV12-4	TGTGCCAGCAGGGGGCAGAACACAGATACGCAGTATTTT	CASRGQNTDTQYF
TRBJ1-2	once	NA	TRBV19	TGTGCCAGCACTAGGGGCGGGGGCTCTAACTATGGCTACACCTTC	CASTRGGGSNYGYTF
TRBJ1-1	NA	TRBD1	TRBV29-1	TGCAGCGCGAAAGGGGGCAGGCTTGAAGCTTTCTTT	CSAKGGRLEAFF
TRBJ2-7	NA	TRBD2	TRBV27	TGTGCCAGCAGTTTATCACATGGACTAGGCTCCTACGAGCAGTACTTC	CASSLSHGLGSYEQYF
TRBJ2-7	NA	TRBD2	TRBV6-5	TGTGCCAGCAGTTACTTCGGTAGCGGGGTGCCGGGAGAGCAGTACTTC	CASSYFGSGVPGEQYF
TRBJ1-6	NA	NA	TRBV11-2	TGTGCCAGCAGCTTAGTCGGAGATTCACCCCTCCACTTT	CASSLVGDSPLHF
TRBJ2-3	NA	NA	TRBV27	TGTGCCAGCAGTTTATCGACTGGGGGCGTAGATACGCAGTATTTT	CASSLSTGGVDTQYF
TRBJ1-1	NA	NA	TRBV10-1	TGCGCCAGCAGTGAGTCGGGCAGGGACACTGAAGCTTTCTTT	CASSESGRDTEAFF
TRBJ1-2	few	TRBD1	TRBV3-1/TRBV3-2	TGTGCCAGCAGCCAAGGGGACAGGGGAGGCTATGGCTACACCTTC	CASSQGDRGGYGYTF
TRBJ1-1	NA	NA	TRBV5-1	TGCGCCAGCAGGGAGAATTGGAGCGGGACTGAAGCTTTCTTT	CASRENWSGTEAFF
TRBJ1-5	NA	TRBD1	TRBV15	TGTGCCACCAGCAGAGAACAGGGGGGATGGAGCAATCAGCCCCAGCATTTT	CATSREQGGWSNQPQHF
TRBJ2-3	NA	TRBD1	TRBV4-1	TGCGCCAGCAGCCGAACCGGGACAGGGGACACAGATACGCAGTATTTT	CASSRTGTGDTDTQYF
TRBJ1-5	NA	TRBD1	TRBV19	TGTGCCAGTAGCACTTCAAGGGACAGGGACTTAAAGCCCCAGCATTTT	CASSTSRDRDLKPQHF
TRBJ2-1	NA	TRBD2	TRBV18	TGTGCCAGCTCACCACCTCCGGGAGGGCCCTCCGGTGAGCAGTTCTTC	CASSPPPGGPSGEQFF
TRBJ1-1	NA	TRBD1	TRBV6-5	TGTGCCAGCAGTTCTCGACAGGGGGCGAGCACTGAAGCTTTCTTT	CASSSRQGASTEAFF
TRBJ1-1	NA	TRBD1	TRBV7-7	TGTGCCAGCAGCCCCTACAGGGGGCCCGACACTGAAGCTTTCTTT	CASSPYRGPDTEAFF
TRBJ2-5	NA	NA	TRBV5-1	TGCGCCAGCAGCTTTCCCGGAGAGGGGAGGGAGACCCAGTACTTC	CASSFPGEGRETQYF
TRBJ1-1	NA	TRBD1	TRBV6-5	TGTGCCAGCAGTTATGCGGTGGCAGGGGGCTTCACTGAAGCTTTCTTT	CASSYAVAGGFTEAFF
TRBJ2-7	once	TRBD1	TRBV3-1/TRBV3-2	TGTGCCAGCAGCCCCGGGACAGGGTTCCACGAGCAGTACTTC	CASSPGTGFHEQYF
TRBJ1-2	NA	NA	TRBV19	TGTGCCAGTAGTATGTGGTCAGGGGCTAACTATGGCTACACCTTC	CASSMWSGANYGYTF
TRBJ2-1	NA	NA	TRBV19	TGTGCCAGTAGTATCGGAGCGAGTAGCTCCTACAATGAGCAGTTCTTC	CASSIGASSSYNEQFF
TRBJ1-1	NA	TRBD1	TRBV10-3	TGTGCCATCAGTGATGGGGACAGGGGGCCTGAAGCTTTCTTT	CAISDGDRGPEAFF
TRBJ1-1	NA	NA	TRBV3-1/TRBV3-2	TGTGCCAGCAGCCAAGGGGGGGTCCTGATGAACACTGAAGCTTTCTTT	CASSQGGVLMNTEAFF
TRBJ1-2	NA	NA	TRBV30	TGTGCCTGGAGTGCGGGGGAGATCTATGGCTACACCTTC	CAWSAGEIYGYTF
TRBJ1-2	few	NA	TRBV2	TGTGCCAGCAGGCGGGTATATGGCTACACCTTC	CASRRVYGYTF
TRBJ2-7	NA	TRBD1	TRBV7-9	TGTGCCAGCAGCTCAGCCGGGACAGGGAGGTACGAGCAGTACTTC	CASSSAGTGRYEQYF
TRBJ1-4	NA	TRBD1	TRBV30	TGTGCCTCACAGGGGGCTAATGAAAAACTGTTTTTT	CASQGANEKLFF
TRBJ1-2	NA	NA	TRBV9	TGTGCCAGCAGCGCCACGGGAGAGGTCTATGGCTACACCTTC	CASSATGEVYGYTF
TRBJ1-4	NA	TRBD1	TRBV27	TGTGCCAGCAGAACGCCAGGGGGAGAACTGTTTTTT	CASRTPGGELFF
TRBJ1-2	once	TRBD1	TRBV28	TGTGCCAGCAGTTCCTTAGACAGGGACTATGGCTACACCTTC	CASSSLDRDYGYTF